Listed below are T cell receptor beta chains from one sample, sequenced in a study of blood T cell repertoires in COVID-19. Sequencing was performed with immunoSEQ multiplex PCR; in TCRdb, only in-frame clones are kept and a portion is missing. The sample carries about 180,000 clones, 75% to 85% recorded once. Sample: PBMCs or T cells enriched from blood (not recorded which). The source is a man aged 50 to 59 who had recovered from COVID-19. CDR3s include the opening cysteine and the closing phenylalanine or tryptophan. The D gene is left open where the match is weak. The size of a clone is reported for some rows only, either as once, few or many, or as a class for expanded clones.

clone size | J gene | V gene | D gene | CDR3 protein | CDR3 DNA
. | TRBJ1-1 | TRBV5-1 | TRBD1 | CASSPGQVINTEAFF | TGCGCCAGCAGCCCGGGACAGGTGATAAACACTGAAGCTTTCTTT
. | TRBJ2-7 | TRBV15 | . | CATSRERGGNYEQYF | TGTGCCACCAGCAGAGAACGAGGTGGAAACTACGAGCAGTACTTC
once | TRBJ1-5 | TRBV6-1 | . | CASSENIQPQHF | TGTGCCAGCAGTGAAAACATACAGCCCCAGCATTTT
. | TRBJ1-5 | TRBV3-1/TRBV3-2 | . | CASSQDLRVQPQHF | TGTGCCAGCAGCCAAGATTTGAGGGTCCAGCCCCAGCATTTT
. | TRBJ1-5 | TRBV13 | . | CASSSGLVNQPQHF | TGTGCCAGCAGCTCGGGACTGGTCAATCAGCCCCAGCATTTT
. | TRBJ2-7 | TRBV30 | . | CAWNKGVPYEQYF | TGTGCCTGGAATAAGGGGGTACCCTACGAGCAGTACTTC
once | TRBJ2-1 | TRBV5-4 | TRBD2 | CASRTRTSGGYNEQFF | TGTGCCAGCAGAACTAGGACTAGCGGGGGTTACAATGAGCAGTTCTTC
. | TRBJ2-1 | TRBV24-1 | TRBD1 | CATSDPSGTGGNEQFF | TGTGCCACCAGTGATCCCTCCGGGACAGGGGGCAATGAGCAGTTCTTC
. | TRBJ2-7 | TRBV6-2/TRBV6-3 | TRBD2 | CASSISGGAGEQYF | TGTGCCAGCAGTATTAGCGGGGGAGCGGGCGAGCAGTACTTC
few | TRBJ1-2 | TRBV30 | TRBD1 | CAWSRDSDGYTF | TGTGCCTGGAGCCGGGACAGTGATGGCTACACCTTC
. | TRBJ2-7 | TRBV5-5 | . | CASSLVVQDYEQYF | TGTGCCAGCAGCTTGGTCGTGCAGGATTACGAGCAGTACTTC
once | TRBJ2-3 | TRBV14 | TRBD2 | CASSQRTSVGTDTQYF | TGTGCCAGCAGCCAAAGGACTAGCGTTGGCACAGATACGCAGTATTTT
once | TRBJ1-6 | TRBV6-5 | . | CASIRGKGSPLHF | TGTGCCAGCATTCGGGGAAAGGGATCACCCCTCCACTTT
few | TRBJ2-7 | TRBV6-4 | . | CASSDFFQGWKQYF | TGTGCCAGCAGTGACTTTTTCCAGGGCTGGAAGCAGTACTTC
. | TRBJ1-5 | TRBV19 | . | CASSPGISNQPQHF | TGTGCCAGTAGCCCAGGAATTAGCAATCAGCCCCAGCATTTT
. | TRBJ2-3 | TRBV7-2 | TRBD1 | CASSLYRGQTDTQYF | TGTGCCAGCAGCTTGTACCGGGGACAGACAGATACGCAGTATTTT
. | TRBJ1-6 | TRBV6-1 | . | CASSDGGGSPLHF | TGTGCCAGCAGTGATGGGGGAGGGTCACCCCTCCACTTT
. | TRBJ1-1 | TRBV12-5 | . | CASGLGQGRTRPEAFF | TGTGCTAGTGGTTTGGGCCAGGGTCGGACCAGGCCTGAAGCTTTCTTT
. | TRBJ1-6 | TRBV6-4 | TRBD1 | CASSDSRDRLIPLHF | TGTGCCAGCAGTGACTCCCGGGACAGACTTATACCCCTCCACTTT
once | TRBJ1-2 | TRBV7-9 | . | CASSLAGRTLNYGYTF | TGTGCCAGCAGCTTAGCCGGACGGACTTTAAACTATGGCTACACCTTC
. | TRBJ2-3 | TRBV11-3 | TRBD2 | CASSLGALAGYSTDTQYF | TGTGCCAGCAGCTTAGGAGCGCTAGCGGGGTATAGCACAGATACGCAGTATTTT
. | TRBJ1-3 | TRBV7-9 | TRBD1 | CASSQTGMDTIYF | TGTGCCAGCAGCCAGACAGGGATGGACACCATATATTTT
. | TRBJ2-7 | TRBV28 | . | CASSRRGREQYF | TGTGCCAGCAGCCGACGGGGGAGGGAGCAGTACTTC
few | TRBJ2-7 | TRBV29-1 | . | CSVGASYEQYF | TGCAGCGTTGGAGCCTCCTACGAGCAGTACTTC
once | TRBJ2-5 | TRBV10-1 | . | CASSTRQSPKETQYF | TGCGCCAGCAGTACAAGACAATCACCGAAAGAGACCCAGTACTTC
. | TRBJ1-5 | TRBV4-1 | . | CASSQGASQPQHF | TGCGCCAGCAGCCAAGGAGCGAGCCAGCCCCAGCATTTT
. | TRBJ1-5 | TRBV9 | . | CASSPRGVTNQPQHF | TGTGCCAGCAGCCCGCGGGGAGTAACTAATCAGCCCCAGCATTTT
. | TRBJ1-4 | TRBV7-9 | . | CASSTGTLLEKLFF | TGTGCCAGCAGCACCGGGACACTGCTTGAAAAACTGTTTTTT
few | TRBJ1-1 | TRBV19 | . | CAIRDTLNTEAFF | TGTGCCATCCGGGACACCCTGAACACTGAAGCTTTCTTT
. | TRBJ2-1 | TRBV19 | . | CASSIIGNEQFF | TGTGCCAGTAGTATCATCGGGAATGAGCAGTTCTTC
. | TRBJ1-2 | TRBV5-1 | . | CASSLDGSVGYTF | TGCGCCAGCAGCTTAGACGGGTCCGTCGGCTACACCTTC
. | TRBJ2-7 | TRBV2 | . | CASTRTEAYEQYF | TGTGCCAGCACCCGGACAGAGGCCTACGAGCAGTACTTC
. | TRBJ1-6 | TRBV6-5 | TRBD1 | CASSGQASRSPLHF | TGTGCCAGCAGCGGACAGGCCTCGCGATCACCCCTCCACTTT
. | TRBJ2-5 | TRBV4-1 | TRBD2 | CASSQDPSGGFQETQYF | TGCGCCAGCAGCCAAGATCCTAGCGGGGGATTTCAAGAGACCCAGTACTTC
. | TRBJ1-4 | TRBV4-1 | . | CASSQDPAGSYQGEKLFF | TGCGCCAGCAGCCAAGATCCGGCGGGGAGTTACCAAGGAGAAAAACTGTTTTTT
. | TRBJ1-5 | TRBV10-2 | . | CASGPTENMSNQPQHF | TGCGCCAGCGGCCCGACAGAAAACATGAGCAATCAGCCCCAGCATTTT
once | TRBJ1-1 | TRBV5-1 | . | CASSFGGNTEAFF | TGCGCCAGCAGCTTCGGAGGTAACACTGAAGCTTTCTTT